The clone carrying this TCR delta chain has a handful of counts. Its antigen is still unknown. TCRdb has a much larger clone's protein, which differs at residue 5 from the translation of this DNA, likely because of a read error; what is shown is the protein translated from the DNA. This record belongs to a study of γδ T cells in repeated Plasmodium falciparum infection. Study-level findings and limits: Over time and infection, Vgamma9/Vdelta2+ repertoires remained highly stable and polyclonal. Vdelta2-negative gammadelta repertoires appeared less diverse and less shared in Malian than Australian children.

TCRdb ran CATT on the multiplex PCR reads. The sample has roughly 90,000 delta-chain clones, around 1.4% seen once. Bulk repertoires came from Vgamma9/Vdelta2+ or Vdelta2-negative gammadelta T cells flow-sorted from PBMC. The CDR3 spans 16 residues. Per germline, CDR1 TSWWSYY and CDR2 QGS. Trimming left V 5 bases short and J 3 bases short, with 16 bases between. Sample: gamma-delta T cells from blood. The gene calls are TRDV1 and TRDJ2; unclear D gene. The sequence derives from a pool of human donors (malaria-infected and uninfected, not separated). The CDR3: CALGTPPGSVTAQLFF. CDR3 nucleotide sequence: TGTGCTCTTGGGACCCCGCCCGGGAGCGTGACAGCACAACTCTTCTTT.